Following are 9 T cell receptor beta chains from one sample sequenced in a study of regulatory T cells in long-lasting Graves disease. The time point: newly diagnosed GD, antithyroid drugs for less than 3 months. PBMC RNA served as the TCR library source. Construction of the TCR beta libraries employed iRepertoire HTBI primers in conjunction with Arm-PCR of CDR3 regions. A single record per CDR3 protein comes from TCRdb applying MiXCR to the multiplex PCR reads. In the table there are 400,000 to 500,000 distinct CDR3 sequences, about 15% of which are singletons. These same data were also listed under a study on T cells in Graves' hyperthyroidism and ophthalmopathy.

The sequenced sample was peripheral blood mononuclear cells (PBMCs), obtained at new diagnosis, from a patient treated with antithyroid drugs. The source of these receptors is a middle-aged woman with Graves disease.

This clonotype has ten or more counts. V gene TRBV19 combines with J gene TRBJ1-2; 10 bases are a match to TRBD1. Germline CDR1 is LNHDA and CDR2 is SQIVND (reference sequence). The CDR3 extends over 14 amino acids. The V segment lost 4 bases and the J segment 9 bases; nucleotides outside the gene matches: 8. CDR3 nucleotide sequence: TGTGCCAGTAGTAAGACAGGGGGCGTACGGAGCTACACCTTC. Amino acids: CASSKTGGVRSYTF.

This clonotype was picked up a small number of times. The chain combines TRBV13 with TRBJ2-3, with 14 bases matching TRBD2. The CDR3 totals 17 residues. V lost 2 bases, J lost 5 bases, and 6 bases stayed unmatched. CDR1 is PRHDT, CDR2 FYEKMQ, per germline (reference sequence). The CDR3 protein is CASSLPGLAGALDTQYF. The CDR3 DNA reads as TGTGCCAGCAGCTTACCGGGACTAGCGGGAGCGCTAGATACGCAGTATTTT.

In its sample, this clonotype was seen many times. The V and J genes are TRBV7-8 and TRBJ2-5; a weak D match, TRBD2 (5 bases). V was pared by 3 bases and J by 1 base, with 12 bases between. Looked up from germline, CDR1 is SGHVS and CDR2 is FQNEAQ. This CDR3 region has 15 residues. The CDR3 DNA reads TGTGCCAGCAGCTTGGGGAGAATTGGCCAAGAGACCCAGTACTTC. This codes for CASSLGRIGQETQYF. Variable domain in full (rest from reference TRBV7-8 and TRBJ2-5): GAGVSQSPRYKVAKRGQDVALRCDPISGHVSLFWYQQALGQGPEFLTYFQNEAQLDKSGLPSDRFFAERPEGSVSTLKIQRTQQEDSAVYLCASSLGRIGQETQYFGPGTRLLVL.

There are many counts of this clonotype. The V gene is TRBV11-2, the J gene TRBJ1-2, with TRBD1 identical over 8 bases. The trim removed 5 bases at V and 4 bases at J, leaving 3 bases unmatched. Germline CDR1 reads SGHAT; CDR2 reads FQNNGV. This CDR3 is built from 13 residues. The CDR3, as DNA: TGTGCCAGCAGCGTTGGGACAGGCTATGGCTACACCTTC. Translating gives CASSVGTGYGYTF.

This clonotype was detected ten times or more. The rearrangement links TRBV12-3 or TRBV12-4 to TRBJ2-4; no clear D gene. This CDR3 comprises 15 residues. The germline V and J ends were trimmed by 5 bases and 1 base, with 12 bases remaining between them. In nucleotides, the CDR3 is TGTGCCAGCAGTCCCCCGGACGGTGCCAAAAACATTCAGTACTTC. Translation: CASSPPDGAKNIQYF.

Remarks on this clonotype: A far larger clone is one base from this, pointing to a likely read error. The chain combines TRBV12-3 or TRBV12-4 with TRBJ2-1, with 12 positions matching TRBD1. The CDR3 contains 18 residues. Germline trimming cut 5 bases from V and 3 bases from J; bases unmatched to any gene: 11. The CDR3 spells CASSAGTGGALIYNEQFF. The CDR3 DNA is TGTGCCAGCAGTGCCGGGACAGGGGGCGCATTGATCTACAATGAGCAGTTCTTC.

This clonotype was detected a few times. The genes are TRBV29-1 and TRBJ2-3; D is undetermined. The CDR3 is 12 amino acids. The germline V gene encodes CDR1 SQVTM and CDR2 ANQGSEA. V gave up 8 bases and J gave up 4 bases, with 13 bases separating them. The DNA of the CDR3 is TGCAGCCTACGCCCGCAGGCAGATACGCAGTATTTT. Amino acid sequence: CSLRPQADTQYF.

The chain has TRBV19 and TRBJ2-7, with D perhaps matching TRBD1 or TRBD2 (6 bases each). CDR3 length equals 14 residues. The germline V gene encodes CDR1 LNHDA and CDR2 SQIVND (reference sequence). V lost 5 bases and J lost 0, with 11 bases in between. For the CDR3, the DNA is TGTGCCAGTAGTCGGGGGCCCAGCTCCTACGAGCAGTACTTC. Translating gives CASSRGPSSYEQYF.

Ten or more counts support this clonotype. The chain links TRBV2 to TRBJ2-1; D not resolved. Deletions cut 4 bases from V and 0 bases from J, with 16 bases between. The CDR3 is 17 amino acids. Germline values: CDR1 SNHLY, CDR2 FYNNEI. CDR3 region: CASSGVNPRSSYNEQFF. The CDR3 DNA reads TGTGCCAGCAGTGGGGTAAATCCTAGATCCTCCTACAATGAGCAGTTCTTC.